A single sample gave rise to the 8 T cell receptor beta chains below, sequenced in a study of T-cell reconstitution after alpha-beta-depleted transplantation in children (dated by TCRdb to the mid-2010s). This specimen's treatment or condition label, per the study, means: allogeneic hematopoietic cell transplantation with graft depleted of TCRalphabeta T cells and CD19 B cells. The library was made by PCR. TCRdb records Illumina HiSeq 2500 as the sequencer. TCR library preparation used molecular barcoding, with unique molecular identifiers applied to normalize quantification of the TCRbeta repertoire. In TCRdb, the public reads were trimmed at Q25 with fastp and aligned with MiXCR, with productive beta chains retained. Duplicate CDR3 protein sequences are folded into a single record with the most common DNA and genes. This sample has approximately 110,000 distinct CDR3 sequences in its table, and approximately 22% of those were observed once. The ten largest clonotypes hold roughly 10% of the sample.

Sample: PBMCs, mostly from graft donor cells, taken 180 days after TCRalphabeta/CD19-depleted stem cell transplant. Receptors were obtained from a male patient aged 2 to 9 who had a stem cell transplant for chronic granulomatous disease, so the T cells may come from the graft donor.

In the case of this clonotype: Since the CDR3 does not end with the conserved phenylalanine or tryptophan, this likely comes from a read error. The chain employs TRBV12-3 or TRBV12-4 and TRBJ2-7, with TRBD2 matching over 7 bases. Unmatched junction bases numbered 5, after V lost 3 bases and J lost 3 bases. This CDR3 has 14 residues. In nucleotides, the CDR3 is TGTGCCAGCAGTTTTATGGCTAGCGGCTACGAGCAGTACTTG. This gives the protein CASSFMASGYEQYL.

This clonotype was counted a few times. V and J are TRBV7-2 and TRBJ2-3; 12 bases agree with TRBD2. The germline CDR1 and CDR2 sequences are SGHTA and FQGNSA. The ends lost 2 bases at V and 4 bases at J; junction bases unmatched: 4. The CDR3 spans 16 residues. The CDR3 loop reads CASSLPSGGDPDTQYF. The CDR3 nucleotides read TGTGCCAGCAGCTTACCTAGCGGGGGGGACCCAGATACGCAGTATTTT.

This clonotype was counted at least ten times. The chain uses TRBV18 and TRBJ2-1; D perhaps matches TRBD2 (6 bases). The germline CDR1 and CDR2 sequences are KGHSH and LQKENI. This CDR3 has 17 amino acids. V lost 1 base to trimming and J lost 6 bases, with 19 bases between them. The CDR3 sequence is CASSPRLQPGLSNEQFF. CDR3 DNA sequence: TGTGCCAGCTCACCACGCCTCCAACCGGGACTTTCCAATGAGCAGTTCTTC.

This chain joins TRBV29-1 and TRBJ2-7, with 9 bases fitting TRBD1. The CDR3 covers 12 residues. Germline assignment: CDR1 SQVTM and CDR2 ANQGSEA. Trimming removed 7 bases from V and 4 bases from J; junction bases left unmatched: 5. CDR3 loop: CSAIGTGYEQYF. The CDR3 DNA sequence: TGCAGCGCGATCGGGACAGGGTACGAGCAGTACTTC.

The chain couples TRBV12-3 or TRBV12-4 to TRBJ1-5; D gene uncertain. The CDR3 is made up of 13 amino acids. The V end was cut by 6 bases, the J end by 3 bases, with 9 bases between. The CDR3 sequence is CASSPRTNQPQHF. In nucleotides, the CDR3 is TGTGCCAGCAGCCCACGAACCAATCAGCCCCAGCATTTT.

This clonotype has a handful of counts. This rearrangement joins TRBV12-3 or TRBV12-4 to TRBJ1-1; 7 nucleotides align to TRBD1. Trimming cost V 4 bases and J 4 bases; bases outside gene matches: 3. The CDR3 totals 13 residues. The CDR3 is CASSSTGTTEAFF. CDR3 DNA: TGTGCCAGCAGTTCGACAGGGACCACTGAAGCTTTCTTT.

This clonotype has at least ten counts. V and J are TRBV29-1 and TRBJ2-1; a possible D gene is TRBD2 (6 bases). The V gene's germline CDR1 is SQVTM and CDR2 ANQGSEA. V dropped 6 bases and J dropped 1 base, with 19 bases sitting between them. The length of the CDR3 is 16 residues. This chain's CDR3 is CSVIPGLAGSYNEQFF. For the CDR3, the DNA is TGCAGCGTAATCCCCGGACTGGCGGGATCCTACAATGAGCAGTTCTTC.

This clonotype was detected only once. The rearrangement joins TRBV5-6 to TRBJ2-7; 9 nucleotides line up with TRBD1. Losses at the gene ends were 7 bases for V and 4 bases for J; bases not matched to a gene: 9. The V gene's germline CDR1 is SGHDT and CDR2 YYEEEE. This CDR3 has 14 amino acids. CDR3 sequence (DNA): TGTGCCAGCGGCCCCGGGACAGGGAGATACGAGCAGTACTTC. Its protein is CASGPGTGRYEQYF. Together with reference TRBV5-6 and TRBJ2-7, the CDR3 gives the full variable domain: DAGVTQSPTHLIKTRGQQVTLRCSPKSGHDTVSWYQQALGQGPQFIFQYYEEEERQRGNFPDRFSGHQFPNYSSELNVNALLLGDSALYLCASGPGTGRYEQYFGPGTRLTVT.